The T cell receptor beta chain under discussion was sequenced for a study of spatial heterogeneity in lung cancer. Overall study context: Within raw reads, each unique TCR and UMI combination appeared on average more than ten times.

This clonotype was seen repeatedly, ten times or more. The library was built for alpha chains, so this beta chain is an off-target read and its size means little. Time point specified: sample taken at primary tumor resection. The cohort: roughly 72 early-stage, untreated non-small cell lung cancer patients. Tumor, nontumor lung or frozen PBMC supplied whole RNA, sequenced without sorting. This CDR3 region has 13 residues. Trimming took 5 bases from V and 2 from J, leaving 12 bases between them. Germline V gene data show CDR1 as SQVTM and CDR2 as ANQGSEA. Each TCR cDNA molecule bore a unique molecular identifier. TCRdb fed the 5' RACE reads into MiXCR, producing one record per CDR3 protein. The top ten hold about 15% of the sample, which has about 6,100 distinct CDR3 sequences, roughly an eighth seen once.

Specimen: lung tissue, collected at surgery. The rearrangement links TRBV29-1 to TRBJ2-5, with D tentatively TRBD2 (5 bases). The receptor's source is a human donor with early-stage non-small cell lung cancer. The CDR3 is CSVRPGGQETQYF. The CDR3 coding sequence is TGCAGCGTTCGACCCGGAGGTCAAGAGACCCAGTACTTC.